The TCR beta chain under discussion was sequenced for a study of OX40 agonist ivuxolimab in advanced cancers. Profiled with immunoSEQ multiplex PCR; TCRdb holds only in-frame clones, not every one. The data contain around 66,000 clones, 85% of them singletons. Of note for this clone: The identical CDR3 is also encoded by other nucleotide sequences in the sample.

This TCR was sampled from an adult with an advanced solid tumor such as melanoma, head and neck, liver or kidney cancer. This sample comprised CD4+ or CD8+ T cells sorted from blood, obtained in a trial of the OX40 agonist ivuxolimab.

CDR3 nucleotide sequence: TGCGCCAGCAGCTTGGGGTTACAAGAGACCCAGTACTTC. It is translated as CASSLGLQETQYF. V usage is TRBV5-1 and J usage is TRBJ2-5; D ambiguous. V lost 0 bases, J lost 2 bases, and 5 bases lay in between. The CDR3 loop spans 13 amino acids. Looked up from germline, CDR1 is SGHRS and CDR2 is YFSETQ.